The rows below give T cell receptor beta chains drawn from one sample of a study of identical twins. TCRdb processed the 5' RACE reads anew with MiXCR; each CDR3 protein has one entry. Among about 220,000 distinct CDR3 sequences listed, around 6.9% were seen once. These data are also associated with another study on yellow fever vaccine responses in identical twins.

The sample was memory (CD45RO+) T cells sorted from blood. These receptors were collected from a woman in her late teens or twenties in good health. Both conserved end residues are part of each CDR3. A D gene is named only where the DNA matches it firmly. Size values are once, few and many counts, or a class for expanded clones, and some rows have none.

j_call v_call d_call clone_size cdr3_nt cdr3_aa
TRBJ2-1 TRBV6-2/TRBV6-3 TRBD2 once TGTGCCAGCAGACTCGGACTAGCGGGGTACAATGAGCAGTTCTTC CASRLGLAGYNEQFF
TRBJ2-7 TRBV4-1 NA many TGCGCCAGCAGCCAGGGAATGGACAGTTTGATCTACGAGCAGTACTTC CASSQGMDSLIYEQYF
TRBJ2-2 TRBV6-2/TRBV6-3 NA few TGTGCCAGCAGTTACGGGGGCGCGGGCACCGGGGAGCTGTTTTTT CASSYGGAGTGELFF
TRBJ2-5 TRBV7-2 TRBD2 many TGTGCCAGCAGCTTAGATGGGCGGGAGTGGGAGACCCAGTACTTC CASSLDGREWETQYF
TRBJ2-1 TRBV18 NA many TGTGCCAGCTCACCACCGGGGCAGAATGAGCAGTTCTTC CASSPPGQNEQFF
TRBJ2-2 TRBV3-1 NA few TGTGCCAGCAGCCAAAAGCCCGCCCCCGGGAGCGGGGAGCTGTTTTTT CASSQKPAPGSGELFF
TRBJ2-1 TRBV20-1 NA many TGCAGTGCGAACGGACCTCTCATCTCCTACAATGAGCAGTTCTTC CSANGPLISYNEQFF
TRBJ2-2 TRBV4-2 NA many TGTGCCAGCAGCCAAGAGATGGGTGGTAGCACCGGGGAGCTGTTTTTT CASSQEMGGSTGELFF
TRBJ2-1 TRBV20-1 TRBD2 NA TGCAGTGCTAGTCCCATAGCTCGGGAGCGGGGTAATGAGCAGTTCTTC CSASPIARERGNEQFF
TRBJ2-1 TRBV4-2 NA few TGTGCCAGCAGCCCGGAAGGACACAACTCCTACAATGAGCAGTTCTTC CASSPEGHNSYNEQFF
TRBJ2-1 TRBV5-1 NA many TGCGCCAGCAGCGCCGGGACCGCCCGGAATGAGCAGTTCTTC CASSAGTARNEQFF
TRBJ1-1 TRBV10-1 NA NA TGCGCCAGCAGAGAAGTTAGCACTGAAGCTTTCTTT CASREVSTEAFF
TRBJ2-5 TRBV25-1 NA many TGTGCCAGCAGTGAATCAGTCCGAGGGGAGACCCAGTACTTC CASSESVRGETQYF
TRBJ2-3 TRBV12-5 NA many TGTGCTAGTGGTTCCACCCCAGATACGCAGTATTTT CASGSTPDTQYF
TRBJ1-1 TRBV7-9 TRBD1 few TGTGCCAGCAGCTTACCGTCGACAGGGATGAACACTGAAGCTTTCTTT CASSLPSTGMNTEAFF
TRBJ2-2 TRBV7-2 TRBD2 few TGTGCCAGCAGCCGCGGGACTAGCGGGAGGTGGGAGGAGCTGTTTTTT CASSRGTSGRWEELFF
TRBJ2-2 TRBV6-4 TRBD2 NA TGTGCCAGCACCAGACTAGCGGGAGGGGACACCGGGGAGCTGTTTTTT CASTRLAGGDTGELFF
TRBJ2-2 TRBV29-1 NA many TGCAGCGTTAAGGAGAACACCGGGGAGCTGTTTTTT CSVKENTGELFF
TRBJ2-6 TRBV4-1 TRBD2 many TGCGCCAGCAGCCAAGAGGCTAGCGGGATAAGCTCTGGGGCCAACGTCCTGACTTTC CASSQEASGISSGANVLTF
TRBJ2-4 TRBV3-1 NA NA TGTGCCAGCAGCCAAATGGACTCAACCAAAAACATTCAGTACTTC CASSQMDSTKNIQYF
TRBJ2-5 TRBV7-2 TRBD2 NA TGTGCCAGCAGCTTAGCAGGGCCTAGCGGGAGGAAGACCCAGTACTTC CASSLAGPSGRKTQYF
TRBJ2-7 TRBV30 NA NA TGTGCCTGGGCGACGGGGCAAGGTCGCGAGCAGTACTTC CAWATGQGREQYF
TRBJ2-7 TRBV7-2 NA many TGTGCCAGCAGCCACTCCTCGGACAGCTACGAGCAGTACTTC CASSHSSDSYEQYF
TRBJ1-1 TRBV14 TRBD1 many TGTGCCAGCAGCCTAGGGGGCCCTATGAACACTGAAGCTTTCTTT CASSLGGPMNTEAFF
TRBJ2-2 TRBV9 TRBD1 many TGTGCCAGCAGCGGGCCTGGACAGGACAAACTCCCCGGGGAGCTGTTTTTT CASSGPGQDKLPGELFF
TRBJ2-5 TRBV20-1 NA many TGCAGTGCTAGAGATAGGCCAGGGGGAGGAGAGACCCAGTACTTC CSARDRPGGGETQYF
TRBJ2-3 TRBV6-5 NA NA TGTGCCAGCAGTTACCCGGCCGCTGGAGATACGCAGTATTTT CASSYPAAGDTQYF
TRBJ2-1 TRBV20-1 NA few TGCAGTGCTAGAGTAGTGCCAGGGGACTACAATGAGCAGTTCTTC CSARVVPGDYNEQFF
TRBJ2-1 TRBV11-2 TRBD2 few TGTGCCAGCAGCCCCCGAGGGATAAGCGGGGGGGAATCCTACAATGAGCAGTTCTTC CASSPRGISGGESYNEQFF
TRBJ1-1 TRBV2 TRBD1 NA TGTGCCAGCATTCGGGACAGGGAAGCTGAAGCTTTCTTT CASIRDREAEAFF
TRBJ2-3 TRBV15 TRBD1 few TGTGCCACCAGCGGAAGGGACAGGGAAGTAGATACGCAGTATTTT CATSGRDREVDTQYF
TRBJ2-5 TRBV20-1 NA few TGCAGTGCTAGCAGGGGGGGTGGACGGTACTTC CSASRGGGRYF
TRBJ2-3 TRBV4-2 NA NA TGTGCCAGCAGCCAAGAGGTACTACAAGGGTTTAATACGCAGTATTTT CASSQEVLQGFNTQYF
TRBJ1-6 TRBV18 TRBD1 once TGTGCCAGCTCACAAGACAGGGGGGATTCACCCCTCCACTTT CASSQDRGDSPLHF
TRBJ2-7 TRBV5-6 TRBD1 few TGTGCCAGCAGCTTGGGGCAGGGGGCCAGCTCCTACGAGCAGTACTTC CASSLGQGASSYEQYF
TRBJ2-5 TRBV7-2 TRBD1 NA TGTGCCAGCAGCAAAACCGGGACAGGGAGGTCCCAGTACTTC CASSKTGTGRSQYF
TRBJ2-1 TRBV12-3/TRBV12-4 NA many TGTGCCAGCAGTAAGTCCCCTCAGCAGTTCTTC CASSKSPQQFF
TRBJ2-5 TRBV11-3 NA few TGTGCCAGCAGCTTAGGCGGGATCCAAGAGACCCAGTACTTC CASSLGGIQETQYF
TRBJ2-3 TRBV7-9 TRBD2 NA TGTGCCAGCAGCATGGGACTAGCGGGGCTCACAGATACGCAGTATTTT CASSMGLAGLTDTQYF
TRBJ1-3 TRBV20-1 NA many TGCAGTGTGCGGGCCTCTGGAAACACCATATATTTT CSVRASGNTIYF
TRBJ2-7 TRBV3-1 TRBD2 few TGTGCCAGCAGCCACCAAGCGGGACGGAACGAGCAGTACTTC CASSHQAGRNEQYF
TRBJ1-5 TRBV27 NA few TGTGCCAGCAGTTTAGGTTTCAATCAGCCCCAGCATTTT CASSLGFNQPQHF
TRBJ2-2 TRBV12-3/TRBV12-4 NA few TGTGCCAGCAGTTTAGGCCAGGGTGGATTGCTGTTTTTT CASSLGQGGLLFF
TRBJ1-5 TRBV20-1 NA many TGCAGTGCTAGAGGGGGGGAGTTTCAGCCCCAGCATTTT CSARGGEFQPQHF
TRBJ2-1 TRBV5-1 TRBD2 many TGCGCCAGCAGCGATTTTAGCGGGAGGGCCCGCCAGTTCTTC CASSDFSGRARQFF
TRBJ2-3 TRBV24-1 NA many TGTGCCACCGCAAGCGGGAGCACAGATACGCAGTATTTT CATASGSTDTQYF
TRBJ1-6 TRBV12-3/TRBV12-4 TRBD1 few TGTGCCAGCAGTTTGGGTGACAGGGGTGGTTCACCCCTCCACTTT CASSLGDRGGSPLHF
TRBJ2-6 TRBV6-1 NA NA TGTGCCAGCAGTATCTCTGGGGCCAACGTCCTGACTTTC CASSISGANVLTF